This T cell receptor beta chain was found in a study of cytomegalovirus exposure and HLA in healthy donors. Study in general: The 120 or so validation repertoires used a platform that matched the one used for the 666 first-cohort repertoires, as a later analysis reported.

Some clones are missing from TCRdb's copy, which holds only in-frame ones; the method was immunoSEQ multiplex PCR. This table has roughly 330,000 clones, about nine tenths appearing once. Study-wide findings and caveats: Three chains tied to CMV proved CMV antigen-specific in vitro.

A note on this clone: No antigen is known for it.

CDR1 and CDR2 (germline): SNHLY, FYNNEI. Trimming cost V 7 bases and J 6 bases; bases outside gene matches: 4. The CDR3 spans 14 residues. The genes are TRBV2 and TRBJ2-2; 11 positions agree with TRBD1. This receptor was taken from a woman in her twenties or thirties in good health and CMV-seropositive. The sequenced material came from PBMCs. CDR3 sequence reads: CASKGQGGSGELFF. The CDR3 DNA is TGTGCCAGCAAGGGACAGGGGGGTTCCGGGGAGCTGTTTTTT. Using reference TRBV2 and TRBJ2-2 for the parts outside the CDR3, the full variable domain is EPEVTQTPSHQVTQMGQEVILRCVPISNHLYFYWYRQILGQKVEFLVSFYNNEISEKSEIFDDQFSVERPDGSNFTLKIRSTKLEDSAMYFCASKGQGGSGELFFGEGSRLTVL.